This T cell receptor (beta chain) was found in a study of cytomegalovirus exposure and HLA in healthy donors. The study ran its PCR with 60 Vbeta and 13 Jbeta primers. Generated by immunoSEQ multiplex PCR, the TCRdb table keeps only in-frame clones and is missing some. In total, the table holds about 130,000 clones. Trimming took off 4 bases at V and 3 bases at J, with 12 bases between the two ends. In germline, CDR1 is SGHRS, CDR2 YFSETQ. The CDR3 extends over 14 amino acids. The sequencing sample was made of PBMCs. The receptor's source is a man in his late teens or twenties in good health and CMV-seronegative. This chain connects TRBV5-1 to TRBJ2-3, with no clear D. The CDR3 sequence is CASSTLVPTDTQYF. CDR3 nucleotides: TGCGCCAGCAGCACCCTAGTTCCGACAGATACGCAGTATTTT.